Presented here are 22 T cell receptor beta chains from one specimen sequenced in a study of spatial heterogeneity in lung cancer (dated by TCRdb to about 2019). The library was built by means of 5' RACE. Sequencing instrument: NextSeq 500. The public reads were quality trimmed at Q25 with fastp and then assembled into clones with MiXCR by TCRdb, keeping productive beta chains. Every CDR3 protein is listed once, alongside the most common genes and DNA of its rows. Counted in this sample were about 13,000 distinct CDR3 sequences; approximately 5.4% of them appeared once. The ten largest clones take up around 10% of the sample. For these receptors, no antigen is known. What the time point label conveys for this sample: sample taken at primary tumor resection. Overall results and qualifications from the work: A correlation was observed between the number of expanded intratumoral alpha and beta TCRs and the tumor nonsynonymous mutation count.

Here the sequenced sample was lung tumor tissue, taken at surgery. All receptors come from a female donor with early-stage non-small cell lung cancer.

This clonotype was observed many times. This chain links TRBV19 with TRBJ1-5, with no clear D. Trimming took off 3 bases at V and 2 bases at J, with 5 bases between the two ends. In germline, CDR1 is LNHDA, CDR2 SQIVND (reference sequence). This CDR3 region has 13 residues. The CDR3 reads CASSISGNQPQHF. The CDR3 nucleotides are TGTGCCAGTAGTATTTCTGGCAATCAGCCCCAGCATTTT.

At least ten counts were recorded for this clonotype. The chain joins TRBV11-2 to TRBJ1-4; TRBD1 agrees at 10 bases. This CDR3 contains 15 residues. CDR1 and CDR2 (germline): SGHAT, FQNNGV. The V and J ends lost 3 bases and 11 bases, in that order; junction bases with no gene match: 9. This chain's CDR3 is CASSLATGGQGKLFF. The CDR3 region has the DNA TGTGCCAGCAGCTTGGCGACAGGGGGCCAGGGGAAACTGTTTTTT.

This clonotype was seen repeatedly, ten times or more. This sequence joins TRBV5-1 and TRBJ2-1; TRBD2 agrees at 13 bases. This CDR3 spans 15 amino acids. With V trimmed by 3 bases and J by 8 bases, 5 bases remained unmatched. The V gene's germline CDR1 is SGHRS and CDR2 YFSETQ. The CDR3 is CASSWTGTSGDEQFF. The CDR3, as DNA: TGCGCCAGCAGCTGGACCGGGACTAGCGGGGATGAGCAGTTCTTC.

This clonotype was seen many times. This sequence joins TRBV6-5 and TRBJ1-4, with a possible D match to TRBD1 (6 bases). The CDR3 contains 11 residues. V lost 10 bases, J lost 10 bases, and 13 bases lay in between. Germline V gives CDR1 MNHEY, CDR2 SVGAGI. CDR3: CATFGGAKLFF. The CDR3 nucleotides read TGTGCCACCTTCGGGGGGGCAAAACTGTTTTTT.

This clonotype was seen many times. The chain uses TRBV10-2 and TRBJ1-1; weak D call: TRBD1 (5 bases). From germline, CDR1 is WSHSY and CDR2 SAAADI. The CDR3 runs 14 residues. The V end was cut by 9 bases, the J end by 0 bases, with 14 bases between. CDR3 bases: TGCGCCAGTCTCGGGACGAACATGAACACTGAAGCTTTCTTT. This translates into CASLGTNMNTEAFF.

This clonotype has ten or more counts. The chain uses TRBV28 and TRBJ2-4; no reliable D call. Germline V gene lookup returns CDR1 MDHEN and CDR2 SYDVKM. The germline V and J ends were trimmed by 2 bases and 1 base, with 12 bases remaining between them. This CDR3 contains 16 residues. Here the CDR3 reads CASSLGQWMAKNIQYF. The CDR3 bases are TGTGCCAGCAGTTTAGGGCAGTGGATGGCCAAAAACATTCAGTACTTC.

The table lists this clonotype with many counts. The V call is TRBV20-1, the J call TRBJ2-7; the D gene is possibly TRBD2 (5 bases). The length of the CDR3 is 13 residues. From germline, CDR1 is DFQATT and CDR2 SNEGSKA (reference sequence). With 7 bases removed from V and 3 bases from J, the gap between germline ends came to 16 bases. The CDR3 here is CSVHRRGSYEQYF. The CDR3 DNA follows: TGCAGTGTCCACCGACGGGGTAGCTACGAGCAGTACTTC.

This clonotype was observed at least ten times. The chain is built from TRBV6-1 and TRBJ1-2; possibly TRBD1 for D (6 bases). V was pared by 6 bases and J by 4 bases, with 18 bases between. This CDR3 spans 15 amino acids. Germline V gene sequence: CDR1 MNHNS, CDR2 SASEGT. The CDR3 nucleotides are TGTGCCAGCAGGGGGAGGGGGGCCACAATCTATGGCTACACCTTC. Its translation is CASRGRGATIYGYTF.

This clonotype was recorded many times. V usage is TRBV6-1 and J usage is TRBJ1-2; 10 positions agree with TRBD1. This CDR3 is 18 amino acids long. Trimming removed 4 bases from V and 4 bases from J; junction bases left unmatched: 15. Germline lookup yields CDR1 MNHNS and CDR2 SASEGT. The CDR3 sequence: CASSGLFDRGRPSYGYTF. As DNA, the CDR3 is TGTGCCAGCAGTGGGCTCTTCGACAGGGGGCGACCCTCCTATGGCTACACCTTC.

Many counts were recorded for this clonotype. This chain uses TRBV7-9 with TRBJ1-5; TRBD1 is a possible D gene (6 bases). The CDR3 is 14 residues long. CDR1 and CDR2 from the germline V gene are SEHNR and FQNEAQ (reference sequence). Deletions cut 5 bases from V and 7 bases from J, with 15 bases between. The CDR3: CASSPTGLGQPQHF. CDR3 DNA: TGTGCCAGCAGCCCTACAGGGTTAGGCCAGCCCCAGCATTTT.

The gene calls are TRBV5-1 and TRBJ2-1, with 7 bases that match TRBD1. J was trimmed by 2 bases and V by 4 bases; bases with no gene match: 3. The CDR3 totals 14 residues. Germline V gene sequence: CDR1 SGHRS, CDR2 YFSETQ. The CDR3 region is CASSQGVAYNEQFF. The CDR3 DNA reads TGCGCCAGCAGCCAGGGGGTTGCCTACAATGAGCAGTTCTTC.

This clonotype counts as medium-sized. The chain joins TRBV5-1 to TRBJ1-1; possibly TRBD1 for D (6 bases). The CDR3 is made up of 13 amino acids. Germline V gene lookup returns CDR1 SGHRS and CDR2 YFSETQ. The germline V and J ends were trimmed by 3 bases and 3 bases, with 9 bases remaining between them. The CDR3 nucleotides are TGCGCCAGCAGCTACAGGGATTACACTGAAGCTTTCTTT. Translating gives CASSYRDYTEAFF.

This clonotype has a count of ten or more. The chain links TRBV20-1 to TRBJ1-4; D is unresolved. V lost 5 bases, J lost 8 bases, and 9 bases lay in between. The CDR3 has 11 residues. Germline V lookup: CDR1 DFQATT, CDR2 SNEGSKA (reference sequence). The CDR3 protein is CSAPHREKLFF. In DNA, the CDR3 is TGCAGTGCTCCCCATAGGGAAAAACTGTTTTTT.

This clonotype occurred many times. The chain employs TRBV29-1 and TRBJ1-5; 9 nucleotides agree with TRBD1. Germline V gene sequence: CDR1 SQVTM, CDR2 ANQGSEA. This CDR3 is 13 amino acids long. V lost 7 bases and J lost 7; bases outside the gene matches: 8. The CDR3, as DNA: TGCAGCGCCCGGACAGGGGTGGACCAGCCCCAGCATTTT. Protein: CSARTGVDQPQHF. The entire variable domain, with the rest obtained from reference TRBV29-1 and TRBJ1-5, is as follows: SAVISQKPSRDICQRGTSLTIQCQVDSQVTMMFWYRQQPGQSLTLIATANQGSEATYESGFVIDKFPISRPNLTFSTLTVSNMSPEDSSIYLCSARTGVDQPQHFGDGTRLSIL.

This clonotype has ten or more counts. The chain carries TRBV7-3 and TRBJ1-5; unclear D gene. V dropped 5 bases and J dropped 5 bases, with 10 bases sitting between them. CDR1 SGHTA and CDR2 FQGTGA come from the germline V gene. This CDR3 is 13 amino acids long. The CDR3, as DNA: TGTGCCAGCAGCGAGGGTCCGGATCAGCCCCAGCATTTT. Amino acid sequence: CASSEGPDQPQHF.

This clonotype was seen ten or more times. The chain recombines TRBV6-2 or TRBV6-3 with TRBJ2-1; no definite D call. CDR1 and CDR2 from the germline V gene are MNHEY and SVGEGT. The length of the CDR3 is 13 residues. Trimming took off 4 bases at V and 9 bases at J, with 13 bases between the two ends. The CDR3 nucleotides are TGTGCCAGCAGTTTTTTATCGGGCGGTGAGCAGTTCTTC. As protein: CASSFLSGGEQFF.

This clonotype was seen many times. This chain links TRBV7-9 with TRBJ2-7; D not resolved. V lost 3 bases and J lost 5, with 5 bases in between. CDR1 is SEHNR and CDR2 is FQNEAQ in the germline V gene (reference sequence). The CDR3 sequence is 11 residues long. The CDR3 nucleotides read TGTGCCAGCAGCTTGGGCGACGAGCAGTACTTC. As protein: CASSLGDEQYF.

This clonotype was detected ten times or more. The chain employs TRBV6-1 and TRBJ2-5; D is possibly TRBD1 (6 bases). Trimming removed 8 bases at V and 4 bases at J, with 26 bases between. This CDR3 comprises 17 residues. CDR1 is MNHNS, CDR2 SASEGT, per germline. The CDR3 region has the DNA TGTGCCAGCGGGGGCCGCGGCTCGGGGCGTCTGGGAGAGACCCAGTACTTC. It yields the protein CASGGRGSGRLGETQYF.

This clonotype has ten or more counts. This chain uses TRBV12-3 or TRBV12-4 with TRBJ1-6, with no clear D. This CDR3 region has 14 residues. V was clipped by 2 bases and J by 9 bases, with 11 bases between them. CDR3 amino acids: CASSLNAQRSPLHF. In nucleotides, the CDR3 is TGTGCCAGCAGTTTAAACGCCCAACGTTCACCCCTCCACTTT.

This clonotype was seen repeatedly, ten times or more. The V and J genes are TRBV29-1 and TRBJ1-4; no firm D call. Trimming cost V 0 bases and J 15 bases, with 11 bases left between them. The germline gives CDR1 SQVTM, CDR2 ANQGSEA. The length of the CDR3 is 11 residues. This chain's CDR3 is CSVEELGKVFF. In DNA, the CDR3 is TGCAGCGTTGAAGAATTAGGAAAGGTGTTTTTT. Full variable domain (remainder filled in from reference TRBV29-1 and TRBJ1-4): SAVISQKPSRDICQRGTSLTIQCQVDSQVTMMFWYRQQPGQSLTLIATANQGSEATYESGFVIDKFPISRPNLTFSTLTVSNMSPEDSSIYLCSVEELGKVFFGSGTQLSVL.

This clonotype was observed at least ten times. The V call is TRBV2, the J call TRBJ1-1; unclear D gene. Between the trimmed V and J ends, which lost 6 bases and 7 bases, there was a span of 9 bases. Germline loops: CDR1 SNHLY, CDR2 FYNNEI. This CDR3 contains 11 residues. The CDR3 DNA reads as TGTGCCAGCAGGGACTACGGTGAAGCTTTCTTT. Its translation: CASRDYGEAFF.

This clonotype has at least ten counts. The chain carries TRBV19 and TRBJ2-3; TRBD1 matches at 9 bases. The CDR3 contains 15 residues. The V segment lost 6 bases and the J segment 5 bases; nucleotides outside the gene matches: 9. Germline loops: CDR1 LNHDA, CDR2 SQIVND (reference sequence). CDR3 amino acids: CASRNPGQGLDTQYF. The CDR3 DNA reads TGTGCCAGTAGAAACCCGGGACAGGGATTAGATACGCAGTATTTT.